The clone carrying this TCR beta chain was observed once. Trimming took off 3 bases at V and 0 bases at J, with 6 bases between the two ends. The CDR3 runs 13 residues. The germline V gene has CDR1 SQVTM and CDR2 ANQGSEA. Here immunoSEQ multiplex PCR was the method, and the copy in TCRdb shows in-frame clones only, minus some. This sample has approximately 44,000 clones; roughly 80% occur once, and the top ten carry more than 9%. The data were obtained in a study of OX40 agonist ivuxolimab in advanced cancers. Study-level information: Averaging 60 years in age, with a range of about 20 to 90, the cohort was around 87% male.

The sample was CD4+ or CD8+ T cells sorted from blood, taken in a trial of the OX40 agonist ivuxolimab. J is TRBJ2-4 and V is TRBV29-1; no clear D. This receptor was taken from an adult with an advanced solid tumor such as melanoma, head and neck, liver or kidney cancer. The CDR3 here is CSVESRAKNIQYF. As DNA, the CDR3 is TGCAGCGTTGAGTCGAGAGCCAAAAACATTCAGTACTTC.